One sample yielded the 19 T cell receptor beta chains listed below, sequenced in a study of T cells after yellow fever vaccination. TCRdb re-called the 5' RACE reads with MiXCR, one entry per CDR3 protein. The sample records about 140,000 distinct CDR3 sequences, 5% to 7.5% being singletons. The sequencing used CD4+ T cells sorted from PBMCs, collected 10 days after the yellow fever booster vaccination. Receptors were obtained from a man aged 25-45 years who received the YFV17D yellow fever vaccine.

Many counts were recorded for this clonotype. This chain joins TRBV5-1 and TRBJ1-1; D is uncertain. The germline V and J ends were trimmed by 0 bases and 5 bases, with 8 bases remaining between them. Germline CDR1 and CDR2: SGHRS and YFSETQ. The CDR3 contains 13 residues. The CDR3 DNA sequence: TGCGCCAGCAGCTTGGAAAGCCGAACTGAAGCTTTCTTT. Protein product: CASSLESRTEAFF.

In its sample, this clonotype was seen a few times. The rearrangement joins TRBV7-2 to TRBJ2-7, with D tentatively TRBD1 (6 bases). The CDR3 loop spans 14 amino acids. The germline gives CDR1 SGHTA, CDR2 FQGNSA. V was clipped by 2 bases and J by 3 bases, with 11 bases between them. CDR3 in DNA: TGTGCCAGCAGCTTATCAACAGGGCTCTACGAGCAGTACTTC. This translates into CASSLSTGLYEQYF.

This clonotype was detected many times. This chain connects TRBV5-1 to TRBJ2-3, with D perhaps TRBD2 (6 bases). Per germline, CDR1 SGHRS and CDR2 YFSETQ. V lost 7 bases to trimming and J lost 1 base, with 13 bases between them. CDR3 length: 14 amino acids. The CDR3 sequence: CASLAGGGTDTQYF. CDR3 DNA: TGCGCCAGCTTGGCCGGAGGGGGCACAGATACGCAGTATTTT.

The table lists this clonotype with many counts. The V gene is TRBV20-1, the J gene TRBJ2-3; D tentatively fits TRBD1 or TRBD2 (5 bases each). The CDR3 has 15 residues. V was trimmed by 5 bases and J by 2 bases, leaving 17 bases between them. Germline V gene lookup returns CDR1 DFQATT and CDR2 SNEGSKA (reference sequence). In DNA, the CDR3 is TGCAGTGCTCTAACCAGGGCAGCGGTCACAGATACGCAGTATTTT. It is translated as CSALTRAAVTDTQYF.

This clonotype was counted at least ten times. J is TRBJ2-7 and V is TRBV24-1; weak D call: TRBD1 (5 bases). The V end lost 2 bases, the J end lost 2 bases, and 12 bases lay between the germline ends. This CDR3 spans 15 amino acids. The germline V gene encodes CDR1 KGHDR and CDR2 SFDVKD. The CDR3 coding sequence is TGTGCCACCAGTGATTCGTCCAGGGTTCCCTACGAGCAGTACTTC. This codes for CATSDSSRVPYEQYF.

This clonotype occurred many times. The V and J genes are TRBV6-2 or TRBV6-3 and TRBJ2-1; TRBD2 is a possible D gene (6 bases). From germline, CDR1 is MNHEY and CDR2 SVGEGT. V was shortened by 4 bases and J by 7 bases, with 11 bases between the two germline ends. The CDR3 has 13 amino acids. This CDR3 reads CASSFLARNEQFF. CDR3 DNA sequence: TGTGCCAGCAGTTTTCTAGCGCGTAATGAGCAGTTCTTC.

Many counts were recorded for this clonotype. This CDR3 is CSVFRRERSYNEQFF. Here the CDR3 DNA reads TGCAGCGTCTTTCGCAGGGAGCGATCCTACAATGAGCAGTTCTTC. The chain uses TRBV29-1 and TRBJ2-1; D might be TRBD1 or TRBD2, each matching 5 bases. The V gene's germline CDR1 is SQVTM and CDR2 ANQGSEA. Trimming removed 6 bases at V and 1 base at J, with 16 bases between. This CDR3 is built from 15 residues.

The V call is TRBV27, the J call TRBJ1-2, with D possibly being TRBD1 (5 bases). CDR1 and CDR2 from the germline V gene are MNHEY and SMNVEV (reference sequence). V shed 2 bases and J shed 5 bases, with 18 bases lying between them. The CDR3 is made up of 16 amino acids. For the CDR3, the DNA is TGTGCCAGCAGTTTAGGGGCCAGTCGGTTCGGGTATGGCTACACCTTC. This sequence encodes CASSLGASRFGYGYTF.

This clonotype was seen repeatedly, ten times or more. This chain joins TRBV12-3 or TRBV12-4 and TRBJ1-6; D unclear. V was clipped by 2 bases and J by 0 bases, with 8 bases between them. The CDR3 loop spans 16 amino acids. The CDR3 DNA follows: TGTGCCAGCAGTTTAAGCGCGAGCTCCTATAATTCACCCCTCCACTTT. It encodes CASSLSASSYNSPLHF.

Of note for this clonotype: A much larger clone differs by one base, so this may be a read error. The chain recombines TRBV7-2 with TRBJ2-3; D is possibly TRBD2 (5 bases). Trimming stripped 10 bases from V and 12 bases from J, with 17 bases between. Germline-derived CDR1 and CDR2 are SGHTA and FQGNSA. The CDR3 consists of 11 residues. The CDR3 reads CATHRGLRQYF. The CDR3 region has the DNA TGTGCCACCCACCGGGGTCTTCGTCAGTATTTT.

This clonotype was seen at least ten times. The rearrangement uses TRBV20-1 and TRBJ1-6; 7 bases align to TRBD1. Germline V gives CDR1 DFQATT, CDR2 SNEGSKA (reference sequence). J lost 3 bases, V lost 3 bases, and 17 bases had no gene match. CDR3 length: 19 amino acids. In nucleotides, the CDR3 is TGCAGTGCTAGGTATCCCGGGACAGCAAATTTATACTATAATTCACCCCTCCACTTT. Protein sequence: CSARYPGTANLYYNSPLHF.

The table lists this clonotype with many counts. CDR3 sequence (DNA): TGCGCCAGCAGCCGCGGACTAGCCCCTTACTCCTACAATGAGCAGTTCTTC. It yields the protein CASSRGLAPYSYNEQFF. The J gene is TRBJ2-1, the V gene TRBV5-1; 8 nucleotides align to TRBD2. V shed 4 bases and J 0 bases; nucleotides not matched to a gene: 9. Germline-derived CDR1 and CDR2 are SGHRS and YFSETQ. The CDR3 has 17 amino acids.

This clonotype came up a few times. The chain uses TRBV7-2 and TRBJ2-1; D is unclear. CDR1 is SGHTA, CDR2 FQGNSA, per germline. Trimming stripped 2 bases from V and 5 bases from J, with 13 bases between. The CDR3 loop spans 15 amino acids. As DNA, the CDR3 is TGTGCCAGCAGCTTATCTCTTGGGCGCCACAATGAGCAGTTCTTC. Translation: CASSLSLGRHNEQFF.

This clonotype was picked up many times. The chain carries TRBV7-2 and TRBJ2-2, with D hard to call. The CDR3 contains 13 residues. Germline V gene lookup returns CDR1 SGHTA and CDR2 FQGNSA. The V gene lost 2 bases and the J gene lost 5 bases, with 6 bases spanning the gap. The CDR3 reads CASSLKATGELFF. CDR3 sequence (DNA): TGTGCCAGCAGCTTAAAGGCGACCGGGGAGCTGTTTTTT.

Note on this clonotype: The junction departs from the called germline gene at one end, perhaps through a read error. The J gene is TRBJ2-5, the V gene TRBV10-3; 7 bases line up with TRBD1. This CDR3 is built from 15 residues. The germline gives CDR1 ENHRY, CDR2 SYGVKD. CDR3 sequence: CPINPRDRLQETQYF. CDR3 DNA sequence: TGTCCCATCAACCCCCGGGACAGACTCCAAGAGACCCAGTACTTC.

This clonotype was counted at least ten times. This chain uses TRBV12-3 or TRBV12-4 with TRBJ2-1; D is ambiguous. Trimming removed 2 bases at V and 4 bases at J, with 6 bases between. CDR3 size: 13 residues. The CDR3 region has the DNA TGTGCCAGCAGTTTAAGGAGATACAATGAGCAGTTCTTC. Protein product: CASSLRRYNEQFF.

Concerning this clonotype itself: A single base separates this from a much larger clone, so it may be a read error. The rearrangement joins TRBV7-2 to TRBJ1-2; a possible D gene is TRBD1 (5 bases). Trimming stripped 0 bases from V and 4 bases from J, with 9 bases between. CDR3 length: 14 amino acids. Germline V gene sequence: CDR1 SGHTA, CDR2 FQGNSA. CDR3 bases: TGTGCCAGCAGCTTAGCGCGGGGCACCTATGGCTACACCTTC. Amino acid sequence: CASSLARGTYGYTF.

This clonotype was picked up a small number of times. J is TRBJ2-3 and V is TRBV7-2; tentatively, D is TRBD1 or TRBD2 (5 bases each). The CDR3 is 15 residues long. V lost 1 base to trimming and J lost 9 bases, with 17 bases between them. Germline V gives CDR1 SGHTA, CDR2 FQGNSA. CDR3 DNA: TGTGCCAGCAGCTTAGAGAGGGGTCCTATCGCGACGCAGTATTTT. Protein: CASSLERGPIATQYF.

This clonotype was observed a few times. The V gene is TRBV6-2 or TRBV6-3, the J gene TRBJ2-7, with 11 bases identical to TRBD1. Trimming took 6 bases from V and 7 from J; bases not matched to a gene: 5. The CDR3 runs to 13 residues. Germline loops: CDR1 MNHEY, CDR2 SVGEGT. The CDR3 loop is CASRMDRGLEQYF. In DNA, the CDR3 is TGTGCCAGCAGAATGGACAGGGGGCTTGAGCAGTACTTC.